This is a list of T cell receptor beta chains from one sample in a study of PD-L1 blockade in urothelial cancer. Repertoires were generated with immunoSEQ multiplex PCR, while TCRdb's copy carries only in-frame clones and drops some. Found here are approximately 32,000 clones, around 80% of them singletons; the top ten hold 30%. Specimen: PBMCs, collected around atezolizumab (anti-PD-L1) treatment. Receptors were obtained from a man in his 60s with urothelial cancer. Each CDR3 is given with its conserved first and last residue.

J gene: TRBJ2-5
V gene: TRBV2
CDR3 protein: CASLREMETQYF

J gene: TRBJ1-3
V gene: TRBV10-3
CDR3 protein: CAISGQQGIPGNTIYF

J gene: TRBJ2-7
V gene: TRBV2
CDR3 protein: CASSYSVEQYF

J gene: TRBJ1-1
V gene: TRBV27
CDR3 protein: CASTRTGRHTEAFF

J gene: TRBJ2-5
V gene: TRBV19
CDR3 protein: CASSPLPLAGGETQYF

J gene: TRBJ2-3
V gene: TRBV27
CDR3 protein: CASSSHQTDTQYF

J gene: TRBJ2-3
V gene: TRBV6-4
CDR3 protein: CASSDSRGDTQYF

J gene: TRBJ1-3
V gene: TRBV10-3
CDR3 protein: CAIRGSLNRGSYGNTIYF

J gene: TRBJ1-2
V gene: TRBV10-2
CDR3 protein: CASSLGGIHGYTF

J gene: TRBJ2-5
V gene: TRBV5-1
CDR3 protein: CASSLGRQETQYF

J gene: TRBJ1-2
V gene: TRBV5-5
CDR3 protein: CASSPGQTSYGYTF

J gene: TRBJ1-1
V gene: TRBV5-1
CDR3 protein: CASSLASRSAEAFF

J gene: TRBJ2-1
V gene: TRBV2
CDR3 protein: CASRPRAGGSGEQFF

J gene: TRBJ2-1
V gene: TRBV4-3
CDR3 protein: CASSQEDSYNEQFF

J gene: TRBJ2-2
V gene: TRBV11-2
CDR3 protein: CASSIRQGATGELFF

J gene: TRBJ1-5
V gene: TRBV2
CDR3 protein: CASSSQGKRSNQPQHF

J gene: TRBJ2-1
V gene: TRBV30
CDR3 protein: CAWGTGLAGKYNEQFF

J gene: TRBJ2-5
V gene: TRBV30
CDR3 protein: CAWDGRRVGETQYF

J gene: TRBJ1-4
V gene: TRBV30
CDR3 protein: CAWRTSSSGKLFF

J gene: TRBJ2-5
V gene: TRBV10-3
CDR3 protein: CAISESSPGLVGSGSQETQYF

J gene: TRBJ1-4
V gene: TRBV5-6
CDR3 protein: CASSPFPAGTGSEKLFF

J gene: TRBJ1-1
V gene: TRBV7-2
CDR3 protein: CASSLRGSTEAFF

J gene: TRBJ2-1
V gene: TRBV9
CDR3 protein: CASSVAGTETNEQFF

J gene: TRBJ1-3
V gene: TRBV19
CDR3 protein: CASKEGTKGNTIYF

J gene: TRBJ1-2
V gene: TRBV10-2
CDR3 protein: CASSANRGGGYTF

J gene: TRBJ2-7
V gene: TRBV25-1
CDR3 protein: CASERCVVISYEQYF

J gene: TRBJ2-3
V gene: TRBV4-2
CDR3 protein: CASSQDLFIVFGTGVGASTDTQYF

J gene: TRBJ2-7
V gene: TRBV11-3
CDR3 protein: CASSLGGSAYEQYF

J gene: TRBJ1-1
V gene: TRBV4-1
CDR3 protein: CASSSPPGTGGFAEAFF

J gene: TRBJ1-5
V gene: TRBV7-8
CDR3 protein: CASSGFAGGNQPQHF

J gene: TRBJ1-1
V gene: TRBV6-5
CDR3 protein: CASSPQGLGAFF

J gene: TRBJ2-7
V gene: TRBV19
CDR3 protein: CASTRSGESYEQYF

J gene: TRBJ2-6
V gene: TRBV29-1
CDR3 protein: CSVEGDRSGANVLTF

J gene: TRBJ2-5
V gene: TRBV5-6
CDR3 protein: CASSLSASWYQETQYF

J gene: TRBJ1-2
V gene: TRBV19
CDR3 protein: CASSSGGANYGYTF

J gene: TRBJ2-1
V gene: TRBV5-1
CDR3 protein: CASSLTVTPKNEQFF

J gene: TRBJ2-5
V gene: TRBV2
CDR3 protein: CASSDTGGSETQYF

J gene: TRBJ1-1
V gene: TRBV6-6
CDR3 protein: CASSDSQGLNTEAFF

J gene: TRBJ2-1
V gene: TRBV5-1
CDR3 protein: CASSLVRSSYNEQFF

J gene: TRBJ2-7
V gene: TRBV19
CDR3 protein: CASSMEGRTDEQYF

J gene: TRBJ1-5
V gene: TRBV6-1
CDR3 protein: CASSANADQPQHF

J gene: TRBJ1-2
V gene: TRBV5-5
CDR3 protein: CASLQGPNYGYTF

J gene: TRBJ1-4
V gene: TRBV6-1
CDR3 protein: CASRWGANEKLFF

J gene: TRBJ2-7
V gene: TRBV27
CDR3 protein: CASSYRGIGTSGPSYEQYF

J gene: TRBJ2-3
V gene: TRBV2
CDR3 protein: CASMRVSGTDTQYF